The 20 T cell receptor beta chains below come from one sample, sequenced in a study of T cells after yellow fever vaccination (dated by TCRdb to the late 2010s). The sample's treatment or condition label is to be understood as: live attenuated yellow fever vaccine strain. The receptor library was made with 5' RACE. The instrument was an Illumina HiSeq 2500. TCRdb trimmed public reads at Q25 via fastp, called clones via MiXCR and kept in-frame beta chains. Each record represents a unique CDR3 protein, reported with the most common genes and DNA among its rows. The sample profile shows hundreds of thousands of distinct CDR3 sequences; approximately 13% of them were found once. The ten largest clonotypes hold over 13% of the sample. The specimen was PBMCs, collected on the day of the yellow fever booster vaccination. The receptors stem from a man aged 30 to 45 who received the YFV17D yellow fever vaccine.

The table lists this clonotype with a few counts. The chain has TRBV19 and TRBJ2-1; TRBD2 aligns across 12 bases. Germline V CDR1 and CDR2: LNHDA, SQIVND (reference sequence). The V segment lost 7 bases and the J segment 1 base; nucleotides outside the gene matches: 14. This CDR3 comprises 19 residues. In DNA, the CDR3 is TGTGCCAGTATCGGAAGACAATGGACTAGCGGGGCTTCCTACAATGAGCAGTTCTTC. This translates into CASIGRQWTSGASYNEQFF.

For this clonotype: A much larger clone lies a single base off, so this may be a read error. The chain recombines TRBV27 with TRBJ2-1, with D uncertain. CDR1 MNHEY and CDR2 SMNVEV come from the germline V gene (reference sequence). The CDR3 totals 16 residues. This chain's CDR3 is CASSFVGISSYNERFF. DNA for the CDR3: TGTGCCAGCAGTTTCGTCGGCATAAGCTCCTACAATGAGCGGTTCTTC.

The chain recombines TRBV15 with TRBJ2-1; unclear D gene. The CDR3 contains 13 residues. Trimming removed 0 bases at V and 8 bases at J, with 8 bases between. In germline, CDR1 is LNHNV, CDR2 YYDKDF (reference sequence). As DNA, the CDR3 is TGTGCCACCAGCAGAGATTCTCGATATGAGCAGTTCTTC. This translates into CATSRDSRYEQFF.

The DNA for the CDR3 is TGTGCCTGGAGTGTTGGTAGTGAGCAGTTCTTC. Translated: CAWSVGSEQFF. The chain couples TRBV30 to TRBJ2-1, with D hard to call. Trimming took off 0 bases at V and 9 bases at J, with 6 bases between the two ends. The CDR3 has 11 amino acids. Germline-derived CDR1 and CDR2 are GTSNPN and SVGIG (reference sequence).

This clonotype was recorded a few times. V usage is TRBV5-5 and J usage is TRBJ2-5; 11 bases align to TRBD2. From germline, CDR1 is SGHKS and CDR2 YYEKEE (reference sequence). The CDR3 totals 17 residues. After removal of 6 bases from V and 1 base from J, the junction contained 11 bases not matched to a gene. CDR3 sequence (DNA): TGTGCCAGCATCCGACGGGGGACTAGCGGAGCCCAAGAGACCCAGTACTTC. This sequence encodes CASIRRGTSGAQETQYF.

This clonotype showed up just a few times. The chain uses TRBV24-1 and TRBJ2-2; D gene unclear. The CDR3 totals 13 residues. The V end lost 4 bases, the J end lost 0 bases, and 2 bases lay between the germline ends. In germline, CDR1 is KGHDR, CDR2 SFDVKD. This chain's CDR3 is CATSDTNTGELFF. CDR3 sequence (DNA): TGTGCCACCAGTGACACGAACACCGGGGAGCTGTTTTTT.

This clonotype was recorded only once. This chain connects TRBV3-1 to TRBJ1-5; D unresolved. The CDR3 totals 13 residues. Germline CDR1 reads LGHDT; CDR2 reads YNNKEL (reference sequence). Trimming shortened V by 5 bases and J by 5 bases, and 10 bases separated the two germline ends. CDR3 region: CASSGGGDQPQHF. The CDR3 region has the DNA TGTGCCAGCAGCGGAGGCGGGGATCAGCCCCAGCATTTT.

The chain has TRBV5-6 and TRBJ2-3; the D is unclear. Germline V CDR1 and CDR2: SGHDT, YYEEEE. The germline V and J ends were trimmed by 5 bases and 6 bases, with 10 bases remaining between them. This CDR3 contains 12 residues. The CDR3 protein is CASRVAQDTQYF. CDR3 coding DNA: TGTGCCAGCAGGGTAGCCCAGGATACGCAGTATTTT.

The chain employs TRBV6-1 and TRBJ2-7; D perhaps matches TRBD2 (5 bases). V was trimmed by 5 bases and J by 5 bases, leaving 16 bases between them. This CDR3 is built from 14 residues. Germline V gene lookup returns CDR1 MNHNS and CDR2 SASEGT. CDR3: CASSRLTRTDEQYF. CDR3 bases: TGTGCCAGCAGTCGACTTACTAGGACCGACGAGCAGTACTTC.

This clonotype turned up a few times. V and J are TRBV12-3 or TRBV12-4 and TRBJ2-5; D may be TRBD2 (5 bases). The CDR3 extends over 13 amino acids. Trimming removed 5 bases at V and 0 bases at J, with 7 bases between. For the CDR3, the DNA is TGTGCCAGCAGTGCGGACTACCAAGAGACCCAGTACTTC. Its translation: CASSADYQETQYF.

The CDR3 sequence: CASSTPPFGEQYF. The CDR3 coding sequence is TGTGCCAGTAGCACTCCGCCCTTCGGAGAGCAGTACTTC. This chain connects TRBV19 to TRBJ2-7, with unresolved D. CDR3 size: 13 residues. Trimming cost V 6 bases and J 7 bases, with 16 bases left between them. From germline, CDR1 is LNHDA and CDR2 SQIVND (reference sequence).

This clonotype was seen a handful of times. The CDR3 sequence: CASSQDQSRTYNEQFF. In DNA, the CDR3 is TGTGCCAGCAGCCAAGATCAGAGCAGAACCTACAATGAGCAGTTCTTC. The chain joins TRBV4-2 to TRBJ2-1; D unresolved. V dropped 0 bases and J dropped 2 bases, with 11 bases sitting between them. This CDR3 spans 16 amino acids. Germline V lookup: CDR1 LGHNA, CDR2 YNFKEQ.

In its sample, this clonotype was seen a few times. The chain's CDR3 is CASSYQSGRATDTQYF. The CDR3 coding sequence is TGTGCCAGCAGTTACCAGAGCGGGAGGGCCACAGATACGCAGTATTTT. This sequence joins TRBV6-2 or TRBV6-3 and TRBJ2-3; 10 nucleotides match TRBD2. V dropped 2 bases and J dropped 2; count of bases not matched to a gene: 4. This CDR3 region has 16 residues. The germline V gene encodes CDR1 MNHEY and CDR2 SVGEGT.

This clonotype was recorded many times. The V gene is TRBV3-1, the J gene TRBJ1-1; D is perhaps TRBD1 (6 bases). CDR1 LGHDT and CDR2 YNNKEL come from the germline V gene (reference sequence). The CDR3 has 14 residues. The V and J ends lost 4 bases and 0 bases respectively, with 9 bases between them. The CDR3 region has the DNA TGTGCCAGCAGCCGGTGGGGGCTGAACACTGAAGCTTTCTTT. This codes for CASSRWGLNTEAFF.

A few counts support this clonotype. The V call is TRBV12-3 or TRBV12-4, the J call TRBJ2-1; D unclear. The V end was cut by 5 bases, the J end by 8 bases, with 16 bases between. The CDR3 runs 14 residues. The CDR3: CASSPAGVRDEQFF. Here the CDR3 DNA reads TGTGCCAGCAGTCCAGCTGGGGTAAGGGATGAGCAGTTCTTC.

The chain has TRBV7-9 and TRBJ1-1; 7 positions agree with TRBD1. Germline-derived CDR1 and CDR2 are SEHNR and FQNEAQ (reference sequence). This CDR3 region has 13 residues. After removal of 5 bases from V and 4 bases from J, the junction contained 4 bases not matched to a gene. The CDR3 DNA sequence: TGTGCCAGCAGCACAGCAGGGGGCACTGAAGCTTTCTTT. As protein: CASSTAGGTEAFF.

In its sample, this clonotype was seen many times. CDR3: CASSQSPVRELFF. The CDR3 bases are TGCGCCAGCAGTCAATCGCCTGTCAGGGAGCTGTTTTTT. The chain employs TRBV23-1 and TRBJ2-2; D is unclear. TRBV23-1 is an ORF, and what it does is uncertain. The CDR3 has 13 residues. V lost 0 bases and J 9 bases, leaving 8 bases between the germline ends.

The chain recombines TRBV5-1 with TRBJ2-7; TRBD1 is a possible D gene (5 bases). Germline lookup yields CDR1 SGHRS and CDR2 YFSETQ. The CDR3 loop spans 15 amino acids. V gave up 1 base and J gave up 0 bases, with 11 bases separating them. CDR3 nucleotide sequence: TGCGCCAGCAGCTTGCTGGACACCGTCTCCTACGAGCAGTACTTC. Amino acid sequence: CASSLLDTVSYEQYF.

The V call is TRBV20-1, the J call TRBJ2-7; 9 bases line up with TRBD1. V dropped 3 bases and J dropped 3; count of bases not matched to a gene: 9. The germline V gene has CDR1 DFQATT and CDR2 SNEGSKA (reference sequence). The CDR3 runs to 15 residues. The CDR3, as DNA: TGCAGTGCTAGTAAAAGGGACAGGGTCTTCTACGAGCAGTACTTC. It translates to CSASKRDRVFYEQYF.

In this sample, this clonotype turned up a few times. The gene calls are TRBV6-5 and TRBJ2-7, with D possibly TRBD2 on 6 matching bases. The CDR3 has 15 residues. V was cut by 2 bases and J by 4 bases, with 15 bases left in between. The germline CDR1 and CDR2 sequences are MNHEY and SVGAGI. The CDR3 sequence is CASSYPGTVSYEQYF. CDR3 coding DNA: TGTGCCAGCAGTTACCCCGGGACTGTTTCGTACGAGCAGTACTTC.